This T cell receptor (beta chain) emerged from a study of shared clonotypes between healthy human individuals. Assay used: immunoSEQ multiplex PCR; TCRdb lists only in-frame clones, some missing. Among about 690,000 clones, around 90% were seen once, and the ten largest hold around a third. Germline trimming cut 7 bases from V and 11 bases from J; bases unmatched to any gene: 4. The germline V gene encodes CDR1 SEHNR and CDR2 FQNEAQ (reference sequence). The CDR3 runs 10 residues. The sample was memory CD8+ T cells from PBMCs. Described subset: CD45RO+ cells pooled with CCR7-negative TemRA cells. The receptor comes from a man between 18 and 35 years old in good health. Some clones in this sample may be carry-over from other donors' samples. The rearrangement joins TRBV7-9 to TRBJ1-1; the match to TRBD1 covers 7 bases. The CDR3 sequence: CASTQGEAFF. CDR3 sequence (DNA): TGTGCCAGCACCCAGGGGGAGGCTTTCTTT.